Following are 5 T cell receptor beta chains from one sample sequenced in a study of cytomegalovirus exposure and HLA in healthy donors. The PCR used 60 Vbeta and 13 Jbeta primers. Method: immunoSEQ multiplex PCR; TCRdb's copy keeps in-frame clones and lacks some. In the table there are tens of thousands of clones, roughly 72% of which are singletons. Sequenced: PBMCs. Receptor source: a woman aged 50 to 60 in good health and CMV-seropositive.

The chain combines TRBV6-1 with TRBJ2-7; D unclear. Germline assignment: CDR1 MNHNS and CDR2 SASEGT. V lost 6 bases and J lost 3, with 12 bases in between. This CDR3 has 13 residues. The CDR3 DNA reads as TGTGCCAGCAGCCTTACAGAAAACTACGAGCAGTACTTC. Translated, it gives CASSLTENYEQYF.

The V gene is TRBV30, the J gene TRBJ1-5; weak D call: TRBD1 (6 bases). Trimming cost V 2 bases and J 7 bases, with 12 bases left between them. CDR1 GTSNPN and CDR2 SVGIG come from the germline V gene (reference sequence). CDR3 size: 13 residues. CDR3 in amino acids: CAWSLAGEQPQHF. For the CDR3, the DNA is TGTGCCTGGAGTCTGGCAGGGGAGCAGCCCCAGCATTTT.

A word on this clone: One end of the junction is discordant with germline, which a read error may explain. The chain links TRBV9 to TRBJ2-1; D unclear. Germline CDR1 and CDR2: SGDLS and YYNGEE. The CDR3 sequence is 11 residues long. The chain's CDR3 is CASSVGEERVF. Here the CDR3 DNA reads TGTGCCAGCAGCGTAGGTGAAGAACGGGTCTTC.

This chain links TRBV18 with TRBJ1-2; a weak D match, TRBD1 (6 bases). The CDR3 is 13 amino acids. The V gene's germline CDR1 is KGHSH and CDR2 LQKENI. Trimming stripped 5 bases from V and 4 bases from J, with 11 bases between. DNA of the CDR3: TGTGCCAGCTCAAACAGGGAGCTCTATGGCTACACCTTC. Protein: CASSNRELYGYTF. Supplemented by reference TRBV18 and TRBJ1-2, the full variable domain reads NAGVMQNPRHLVRRRGQEARLRCSPMKGHSHVYWYRQLPEEGLKFMVYLQKENIIDESGMPKERFSAEFPKEGPSILRIQQVVRGDSAAYFCASSNRELYGYTFGSGTRLTVV.

This clone has a handful of counts. This chain links TRBV6-4 with TRBJ2-2; 9 nucleotides line up with TRBD2. The V gene's germline CDR1 is MRHNA and CDR2 SNTAGT. CDR3 size: 16 residues. V lost 0 bases and J lost 3; bases outside the gene matches: 2. The CDR3 DNA follows: TGTGCCAGCAGTGACTCTGAGCGGGAGGACACCGGGGAGCTGTTTTTT. Translating gives CASSDSEREDTGELFF.